Below, one T cell receptor beta chain is given with its context. As yet, its antigen is unknown. V dropped 7 bases and J dropped 4; count of bases not matched to a gene: 13. CDR3 length: 15 residues. Looked up from germline, CDR1 is MDHEN and CDR2 is SYDVKM. This sample stems from a study of T cells in Graves' hyperthyroidism and ophthalmopathy. Findings and limits, study-wide: Blood samples included most of the expanded thyroid clonotypes exceeding 0.001. Stable hyperthyroidism was told apart from ophthalmopathy by a model built on 13 V-J features.

Patients with uncontrolled infections, other autoimmune diseases, pregnancy or lactation were excluded. Template material for amplifying TCR beta CDR3 regions consisted of RNA transcripts. RT-PCR in the first round (using the HTBI primer set) targeted the TCR CDR3. TCRdb passed the multiplex PCR reads through MiXCR, listing each CDR3 protein once. The sample has about 350,000 distinct CDR3 sequences, about 15% seen once. The V and J genes are TRBV28 and TRBJ2-7, with 7 bases lining up with TRBD2. The source is a woman aged 25 to 39 with Graves' hyperthyroidism. Sequencing was performed on blood. The CDR3: CASILVGEREYEQYF. The CDR3 nucleotides are TGTGCCAGCATTCTAGTGGGGGAGCGGGAATACGAGCAGTACTTC.